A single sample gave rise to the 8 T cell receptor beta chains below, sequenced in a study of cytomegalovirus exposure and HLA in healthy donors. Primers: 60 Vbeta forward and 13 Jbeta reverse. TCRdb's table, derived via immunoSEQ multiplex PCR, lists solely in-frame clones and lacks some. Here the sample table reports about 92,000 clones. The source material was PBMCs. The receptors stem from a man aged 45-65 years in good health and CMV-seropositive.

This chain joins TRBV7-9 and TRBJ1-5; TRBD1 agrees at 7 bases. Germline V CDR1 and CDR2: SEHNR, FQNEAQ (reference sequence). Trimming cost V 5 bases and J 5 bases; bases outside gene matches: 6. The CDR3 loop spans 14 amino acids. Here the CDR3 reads CASSQGGAYQPQHF. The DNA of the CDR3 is TGTGCCAGCAGCCAGGGGGGTGCCTATCAGCCCCAGCATTTT.

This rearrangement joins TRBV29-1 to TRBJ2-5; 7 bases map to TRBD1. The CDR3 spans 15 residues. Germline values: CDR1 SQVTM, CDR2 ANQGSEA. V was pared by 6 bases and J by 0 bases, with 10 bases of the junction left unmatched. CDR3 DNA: TGCAGCGTCCCTAAGGTGGACAGGAACCAAGAGACCCAGTACTTC. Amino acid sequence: CSVPKVDRNQETQYF.

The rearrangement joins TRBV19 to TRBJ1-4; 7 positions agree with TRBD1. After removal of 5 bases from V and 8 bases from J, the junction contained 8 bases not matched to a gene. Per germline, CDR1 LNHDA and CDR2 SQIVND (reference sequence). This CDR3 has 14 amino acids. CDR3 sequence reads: CASSLGGSTEKLFF. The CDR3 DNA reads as TGTGCCAGTAGTTTAGGGGGCTCTACCGAAAAACTGTTTTTT.

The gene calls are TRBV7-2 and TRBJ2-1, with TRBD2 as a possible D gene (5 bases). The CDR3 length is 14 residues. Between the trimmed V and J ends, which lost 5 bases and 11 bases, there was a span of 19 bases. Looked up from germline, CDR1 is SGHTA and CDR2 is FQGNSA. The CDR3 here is CASSPPTERRKQFF. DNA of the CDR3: TGTGCCAGCAGCCCGCCGACGGAGCGGCGTAAGCAGTTCTTC.

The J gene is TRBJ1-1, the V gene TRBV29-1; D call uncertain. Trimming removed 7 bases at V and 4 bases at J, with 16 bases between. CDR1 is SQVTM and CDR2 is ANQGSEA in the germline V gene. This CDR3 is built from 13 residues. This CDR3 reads CSAVGLAGTEAFF. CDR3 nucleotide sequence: TGCAGCGCAGTGGGCCTTGCTGGCACTGAAGCTTTCTTT.

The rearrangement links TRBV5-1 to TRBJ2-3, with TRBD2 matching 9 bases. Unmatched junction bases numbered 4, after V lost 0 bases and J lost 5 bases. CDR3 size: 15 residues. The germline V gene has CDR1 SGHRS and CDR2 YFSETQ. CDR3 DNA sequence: TGCGCCAGCAGCTTGGCGGCGGGAGGGCAAGATACGCAGTATTTT. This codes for CASSLAAGGQDTQYF.

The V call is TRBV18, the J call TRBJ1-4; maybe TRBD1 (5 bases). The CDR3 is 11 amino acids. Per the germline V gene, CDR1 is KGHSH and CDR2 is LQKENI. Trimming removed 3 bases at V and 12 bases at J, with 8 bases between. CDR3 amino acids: CASSPREELFF. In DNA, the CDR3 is TGTGCCAGCTCACCCAGGGAGGAACTGTTTTTT.

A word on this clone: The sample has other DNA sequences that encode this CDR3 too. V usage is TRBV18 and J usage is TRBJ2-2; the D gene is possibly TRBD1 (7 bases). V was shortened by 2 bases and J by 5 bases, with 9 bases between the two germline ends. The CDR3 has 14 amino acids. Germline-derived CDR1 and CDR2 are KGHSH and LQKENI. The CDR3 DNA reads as TGTGCCAGCTCACCAGCAGGGGGGACCGGGGAGCTGTTTTTT. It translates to CASSPAGGTGELFF. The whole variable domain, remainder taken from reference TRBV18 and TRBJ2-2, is NAGVMQNPRHLVRRRGQEARLRCSPMKGHSHVYWYRQLPEEGLKFMVYLQKENIIDESGMPKERFSAEFPKEGPSILRIQQVVRGDSAAYFCASSPAGGTGELFFGEGSRLTVL.